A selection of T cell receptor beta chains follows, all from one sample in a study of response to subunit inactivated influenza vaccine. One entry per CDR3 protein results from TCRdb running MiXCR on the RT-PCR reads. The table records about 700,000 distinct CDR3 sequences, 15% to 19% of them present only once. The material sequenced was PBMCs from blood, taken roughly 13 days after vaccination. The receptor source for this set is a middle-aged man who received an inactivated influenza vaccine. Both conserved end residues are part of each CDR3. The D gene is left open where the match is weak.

CDR3aa: CATSDITSGSYNEQFF; len: 16; j_gene: TRBJ2-1; v_gene: TRBV24-1; d_gene: TRBD2
CDR3aa: CSVASRLQETQYF; len: 13; j_gene: TRBJ2-5; v_gene: TRBV29-1; d_gene: NA
CDR3aa: CASRGQLPKVLTF; len: 13; j_gene: TRBJ2-6; v_gene: TRBV12-3/TRBV12-4; d_gene: NA
CDR3aa: CASSDISGTSGNTDTQYF; len: 18; j_gene: TRBJ2-3; v_gene: TRBV10-2; d_gene: TRBD2
CDR3aa: CATSSLQVADTQYF; len: 14; j_gene: TRBJ2-3; v_gene: TRBV15; d_gene: NA
CDR3aa: CSARDGESSYNEQFF; len: 15; j_gene: TRBJ2-1; v_gene: TRBV20-1; d_gene: NA
CDR3aa: CASSLLGDPYNEQFF; len: 15; j_gene: TRBJ2-1; v_gene: TRBV27; d_gene: NA
CDR3aa: CASSQGGGVGGTDTQYF; len: 17; j_gene: TRBJ2-3; v_gene: TRBV3-1; d_gene: TRBD2
CDR3aa: CASSLDRYGYTF; len: 12; j_gene: TRBJ1-2; v_gene: TRBV5-5; d_gene: NA
CDR3aa: CASSLLSGASSYNEQFF; len: 17; j_gene: TRBJ2-1; v_gene: TRBV7-9; d_gene: NA
CDR3aa: CATKQSGRTQETQYF; len: 15; j_gene: TRBJ2-5; v_gene: TRBV28; d_gene: TRBD2
CDR3aa: CASSKLTPPRGSYNEQFF; len: 18; j_gene: TRBJ2-1; v_gene: TRBV11-2; d_gene: TRBD2
CDR3aa: CASSSKDGVADNPCGYTF; len: 18; j_gene: TRBJ1-2; v_gene: TRBV7-7; d_gene: NA
CDR3aa: CASRQGLAGADTQYF; len: 15; j_gene: TRBJ2-3; v_gene: TRBV5-5; d_gene: TRBD2
CDR3aa: CAIQGQGSYEQYF; len: 13; j_gene: TRBJ2-7; v_gene: TRBV10-3; d_gene: TRBD1
CDR3aa: CASSEIGAGNQPQHF; len: 15; j_gene: TRBJ1-5; v_gene: TRBV2; d_gene: NA
CDR3aa: CASRSGFNTEAFF; len: 13; j_gene: TRBJ1-1; v_gene: TRBV6-1; d_gene: NA
CDR3aa: CATSDPGQAHGETQYF; len: 16; j_gene: TRBJ2-5; v_gene: TRBV24-1; d_gene: TRBD1
CDR3aa: CSARRPQGGSDTQYF; len: 15; j_gene: TRBJ2-3; v_gene: TRBV20-1; d_gene: NA
CDR3aa: CASSPPPGSLNTEAFF; len: 16; j_gene: TRBJ1-1; v_gene: TRBV7-2; d_gene: NA
CDR3aa: CASSRAGTGSYNEQFF; len: 16; j_gene: TRBJ2-1; v_gene: TRBV5-5; d_gene: TRBD1
CDR3aa: CASRDRGDSDIQYF; len: 14; j_gene: TRBJ2-4; v_gene: TRBV2; d_gene: TRBD1
CDR3aa: CASSLPTQSYEQYF; len: 14; j_gene: TRBJ2-7; v_gene: TRBV7-9; d_gene: NA
CDR3aa: CASSPDSFGYTF; len: 12; j_gene: TRBJ1-2; v_gene: TRBV12-3/TRBV12-4; d_gene: NA
CDR3aa: CASSLGTAGTDTQYF; len: 15; j_gene: TRBJ2-3; v_gene: TRBV7-8; d_gene: TRBD1
CDR3aa: CASSLQGEMGNEQFF; len: 15; j_gene: TRBJ2-1; v_gene: TRBV5-1; d_gene: TRBD1
CDR3aa: CASSPRHFEGSGNTIYF; len: 17; j_gene: TRBJ1-3; v_gene: TRBV27; d_gene: NA
CDR3aa: CASSQTSGGAFGTDTQYF; len: 18; j_gene: TRBJ2-3; v_gene: TRBV11-2; d_gene: TRBD2
CDR3aa: CSARGGDMSYEQYF; len: 14; j_gene: TRBJ2-7; v_gene: TRBV20-1; d_gene: NA
CDR3aa: CASSKPQGEDVGEQFF; len: 16; j_gene: TRBJ2-1; v_gene: TRBV7-9; d_gene: NA
CDR3aa: CSASGVGSGLAGRYNEQFF; len: 19; j_gene: TRBJ2-1; v_gene: TRBV20-1; d_gene: TRBD2
CDR3aa: CATGRGGYNEQFF; len: 13; j_gene: TRBJ2-1; v_gene: TRBV24-1; d_gene: TRBD2
CDR3aa: CASSVGETGVYEQYF; len: 15; j_gene: TRBJ2-7; v_gene: TRBV9; d_gene: TRBD1
CDR3aa: CASSPPEAGETQYF; len: 14; j_gene: TRBJ2-5; v_gene: TRBV21-1; d_gene: NA
CDR3aa: CASSQLPDSTIEKLFF; len: 16; j_gene: TRBJ1-4; v_gene: TRBV7-2; d_gene: NA
CDR3aa: CASRKGIRVHSTDTQYF; len: 17; j_gene: TRBJ2-3; v_gene: TRBV7-8; d_gene: NA
CDR3aa: CASSQVPGALEQYF; len: 14; j_gene: TRBJ2-7; v_gene: TRBV4-3; d_gene: NA
CDR3aa: CATSPRVSGVGEQFF; len: 15; j_gene: TRBJ2-1; v_gene: TRBV24-1; d_gene: NA
CDR3aa: CSAPGRGAGNTIYF; len: 14; j_gene: TRBJ1-3; v_gene: TRBV20-1; d_gene: NA
CDR3aa: CASSRTDGAYEQYF; len: 14; j_gene: TRBJ2-7; v_gene: TRBV4-2; d_gene: NA
CDR3aa: CASSLGPGQGFNEQFF; len: 16; j_gene: TRBJ2-1; v_gene: TRBV5-1; d_gene: TRBD1
CDR3aa: CASSYGPEGETQYF; len: 14; j_gene: TRBJ2-5; v_gene: TRBV6-5; d_gene: NA
CDR3aa: CASSLARGGLSNQPQHF; len: 17; j_gene: TRBJ1-5; v_gene: TRBV7-2; d_gene: NA
CDR3aa: CASRTLGGGETQYF; len: 14; j_gene: TRBJ2-5; v_gene: TRBV2; d_gene: TRBD1
CDR3aa: CASSTRDRYNQPQHF; len: 15; j_gene: TRBJ1-5; v_gene: TRBV6-5; d_gene: NA
CDR3aa: CASSREIGQPYEQYF; len: 15; j_gene: TRBJ2-7; v_gene: TRBV4-3; d_gene: NA
CDR3aa: CSASKGPSNQPQHF; len: 14; j_gene: TRBJ1-5; v_gene: TRBV20-1; d_gene: NA
CDR3aa: CATSGNRDYSYNEQFF; len: 16; j_gene: TRBJ2-1; v_gene: TRBV24-1; d_gene: TRBD2
CDR3aa: CASSLASGALDDTQYF; len: 16; j_gene: TRBJ2-3; v_gene: TRBV3-1; d_gene: TRBD2
CDR3aa: CASSEYRDANEQFF; len: 14; j_gene: TRBJ2-1; v_gene: TRBV12-3/TRBV12-4; d_gene: NA
CDR3aa: CASSLETTGELFF; len: 13; j_gene: TRBJ2-2; v_gene: TRBV7-9; d_gene: NA
CDR3aa: CASSEPGQKAFF; len: 12; j_gene: TRBJ1-1; v_gene: TRBV6-1; d_gene: TRBD1
CDR3aa: CASSGDSRGNEKLFF; len: 15; j_gene: TRBJ1-4; v_gene: TRBV9; d_gene: TRBD1
CDR3aa: CASSLGGSGSLNTGELFF; len: 18; j_gene: TRBJ2-2; v_gene: TRBV5-1; d_gene: TRBD2
CDR3aa: CASSSKWTSGYNEQFF; len: 16; j_gene: TRBJ2-1; v_gene: TRBV5-1; d_gene: TRBD2
CDR3aa: CASSRYDRDRSYEQYF; len: 16; j_gene: TRBJ2-7; v_gene: TRBV12-3/TRBV12-4; d_gene: TRBD1
CDR3aa: CASSQDLQGSQHF; len: 13; j_gene: TRBJ1-5; v_gene: TRBV3-1; d_gene: TRBD1